The 9 T cell receptor beta chains presented below share a single source sample, sequenced in a study of post-analysis software for immune sequencing data. Study-wide results and caveats: With TRBV5-6, TRBV5-1 and TRBV20-1 included, 4 to 6 TRBV segments were more frequent in patients than in controls.

Their target antigens are unknown. Each TCR beta cDNA library carried unique molecular identifiers. Each CDR3 protein gets one entry after TCRdb re-called the PCR reads with MiXCR. This sample has 500,000 to 600,000 distinct CDR3 sequences, with around 44% found just once. Specimen: blood. The receptors were sampled from a girl aged 10 to 17 with multiple sclerosis.

The chain is built from TRBV10-1 and TRBJ1-1, with D hard to call. The CDR3 runs to 14 residues. Deletions cut 6 bases from V and 0 bases from J, with 11 bases between. Germline V gene data show CDR1 as WNHNN and CDR2 as SYGVQD (reference sequence). The CDR3 bases are TGCGCCAGCAGCTTTGACACTATGAACACTGAAGCTTTCTTT. Translated: CASSFDTMNTEAFF.

The chain joins TRBV12-3 or TRBV12-4 to TRBJ1-2, with TRBD1 matching over 10 bases. Trimming removed 0 bases from V and 7 bases from J; junction bases left unmatched: 14. The CDR3 is made up of 18 amino acids. The CDR3 region is CASSLAFLGTGDLRGYTF. The CDR3 DNA reads TGTGCCAGCAGTTTAGCGTTTTTGGGGACAGGGGACCTCCGTGGCTACACCTTC.

In this sample, this clonotype turned up a few times. The J gene is TRBJ2-6, the V gene TRBV12-3 or TRBV12-4; D possibly corresponds to TRBD1 (5 bases). The V and J ends lost 6 bases and 3 bases respectively, with 18 bases between them. The CDR3 is 17 amino acids. CDR3 sequence reads: CASSQTVPQRGANVLTF. The DNA for the CDR3 is TGTGCCAGCAGCCAGACAGTCCCCCAGCGTGGGGCCAACGTCCTGACTTTC.

The V gene is TRBV18, the J gene TRBJ1-2; 12 bases match TRBD1. The germline V gene has CDR1 KGHSH and CDR2 LQKENI. The CDR3 extends over 16 amino acids. V was pared by 6 bases and J by 5 bases, with 10 bases of the junction left unmatched. CDR3 nucleotide sequence: TGTGCCAGCTCCCTGGGACAGGGGGCGATCGGATATGGCTACACCTTC. Translation gives CASSLGQGAIGYGYTF. The whole variable domain, remainder taken from reference TRBV18 and TRBJ1-2, is NAGVMQNPRHLVRRRGQEARLRCSPMKGHSHVYWYRQLPEEGLKFMVYLQKENIIDESGMPKERFSAEFPKEGPSILRIQQVVRGDSAAYFCASSLGQGAIGYGYTFGSGTRLTVV.

The rearrangement links TRBV20-1 to TRBJ2-5; weak D call: TRBD2 (5 bases). Near its end, the DNA agrees better with TRBJ2-7, so the J call may be wrong. The CDR3 is 14 amino acids. From germline, CDR1 is DFQATT and CDR2 SNEGSKA (reference sequence). The CDR3 DNA reads TGCAGTGCTGGTAGAGACTCGAGAGGGCGCGAGCAGTACTTC. Its protein product is CSAGRDSRGREQYF.

The chain combines TRBV2 with TRBJ1-5, with 8 bases identical to TRBD1. CDR3 length: 16 residues. Germline V gives CDR1 SNHLY, CDR2 FYNNEI. Germline trimming cut 6 bases from V and 6 bases from J; bases unmatched to any gene: 13. The CDR3 here is CASRDRANPQGQPQHF. DNA of the CDR3: TGTGCCAGCAGGGACAGGGCAAACCCCCAGGGTCAGCCCCAGCATTTT.

V is TRBV12-3 or TRBV12-4 and J is TRBJ2-5; 8 bases map to TRBD2. Germline trimming cut 1 base from V and 5 bases from J; bases unmatched to any gene: 9. CDR3 length equals 16 residues. The chain's CDR3 is CASSLVGSGAMETQYF. CDR3 bases: TGTGCCAGCAGTTTAGTAGGTAGCGGGGCCATGGAGACCCAGTACTTC.

The chain uses TRBV7-9 and TRBJ2-7; possible D gene TRBD1, 7 bases. The V gene lost 5 bases and the J gene lost 0 bases, with 23 bases spanning the gap. From germline, CDR1 is SEHNR and CDR2 FQNEAQ (reference sequence). The CDR3 is 18 residues long. The CDR3 DNA sequence: TGTGCCAGCAGCCCCCGGGAGACAGGGAAAGGCTTCTCCTACGAGCAGTACTTC. Amino acid sequence: CASSPRETGKGFSYEQYF.

This clonotype was observed a handful of times. This chain links TRBV6-5 with TRBJ2-7; D may be TRBD1 (6 bases). The germline V gene encodes CDR1 MNHEY and CDR2 SVGAGI. The CDR3 runs to 16 residues. Trimming removed 2 bases from V and 3 bases from J, with 17 bases in between. DNA for the CDR3: TGTGCCAGCAGTTACCGATTTATGACAGGATACTACGAGCAGTACTTC. Its protein is CASSYRFMTGYYEQYF.